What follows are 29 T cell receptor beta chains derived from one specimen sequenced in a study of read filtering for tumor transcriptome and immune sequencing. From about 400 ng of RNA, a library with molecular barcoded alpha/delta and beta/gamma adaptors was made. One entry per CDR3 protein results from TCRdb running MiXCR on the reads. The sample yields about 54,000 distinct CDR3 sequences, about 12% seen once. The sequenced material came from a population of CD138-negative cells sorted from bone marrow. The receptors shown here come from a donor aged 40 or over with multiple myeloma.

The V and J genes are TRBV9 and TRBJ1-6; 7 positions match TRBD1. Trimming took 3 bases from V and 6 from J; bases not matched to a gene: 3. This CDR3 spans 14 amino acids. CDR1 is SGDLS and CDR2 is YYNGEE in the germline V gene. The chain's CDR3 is CASSAQGSNSPLHF. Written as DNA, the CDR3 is TGTGCCAGCAGCGCACAGGGGAGTAATTCACCCCTCCACTTT.

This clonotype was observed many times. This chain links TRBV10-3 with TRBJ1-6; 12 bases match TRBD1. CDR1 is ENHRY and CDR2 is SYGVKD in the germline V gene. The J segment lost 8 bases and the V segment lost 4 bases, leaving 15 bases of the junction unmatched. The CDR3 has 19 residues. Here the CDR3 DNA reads TGTGCCATCAGTGCCGGTTCCTCCGGGACAGGGGGCCGGGATTCACCCCTCCACTTT. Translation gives CAISAGSSGTGGRDSPLHF.

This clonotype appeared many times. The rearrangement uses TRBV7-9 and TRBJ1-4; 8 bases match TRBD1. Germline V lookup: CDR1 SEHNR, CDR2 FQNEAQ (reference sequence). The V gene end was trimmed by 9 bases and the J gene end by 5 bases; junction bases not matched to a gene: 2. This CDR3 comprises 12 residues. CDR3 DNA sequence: TGTGCCAGTAGGACAGGGAATGAAAAACTGTTTTTT. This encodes CASRTGNEKLFF.

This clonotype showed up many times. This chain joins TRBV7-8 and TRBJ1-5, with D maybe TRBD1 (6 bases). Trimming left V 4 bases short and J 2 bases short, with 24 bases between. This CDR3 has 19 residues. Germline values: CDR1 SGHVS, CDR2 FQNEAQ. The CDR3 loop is CASSYGDTRGKPGNQPQHF. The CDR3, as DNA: TGTGCCAGCAGCTACGGAGATACCAGGGGCAAACCGGGCAATCAGCCCCAGCATTTT.

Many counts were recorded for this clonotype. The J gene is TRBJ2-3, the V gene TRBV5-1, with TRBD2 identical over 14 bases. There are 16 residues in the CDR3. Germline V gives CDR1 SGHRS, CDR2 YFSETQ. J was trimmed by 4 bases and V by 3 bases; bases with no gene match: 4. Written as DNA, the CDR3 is TGCGCCAGCAGCTACGGGACTAGCGGGGGCGCAGATACGCAGTATTTT. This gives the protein CASSYGTSGGADTQYF.

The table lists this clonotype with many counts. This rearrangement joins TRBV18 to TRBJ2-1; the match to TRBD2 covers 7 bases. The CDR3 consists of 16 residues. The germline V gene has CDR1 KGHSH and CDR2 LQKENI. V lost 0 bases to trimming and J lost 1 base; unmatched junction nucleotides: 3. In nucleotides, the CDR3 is TGTGCCAGCTCACCACCAGTGGGGGGGTCCTACAATGAGCAGTTCTTC. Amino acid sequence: CASSPPVGGSYNEQFF.

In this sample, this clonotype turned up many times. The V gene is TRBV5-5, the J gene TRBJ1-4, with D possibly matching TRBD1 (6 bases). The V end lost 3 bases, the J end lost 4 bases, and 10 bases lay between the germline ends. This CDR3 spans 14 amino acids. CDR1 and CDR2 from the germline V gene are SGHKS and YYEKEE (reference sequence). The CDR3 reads CASSSGTLNEKLFF. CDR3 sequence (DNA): TGTGCCAGCAGCTCCGGGACACTTAATGAAAAACTGTTTTTT.

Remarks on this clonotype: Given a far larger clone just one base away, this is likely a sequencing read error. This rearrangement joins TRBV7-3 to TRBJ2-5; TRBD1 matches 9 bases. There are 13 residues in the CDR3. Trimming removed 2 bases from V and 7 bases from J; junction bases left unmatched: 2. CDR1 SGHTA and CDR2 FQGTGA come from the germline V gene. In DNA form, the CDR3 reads TGTGCCAGCAGCTTAGACAGGGGGGGGACCCAGTACTTC. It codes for CASSLDRGGTQYF.

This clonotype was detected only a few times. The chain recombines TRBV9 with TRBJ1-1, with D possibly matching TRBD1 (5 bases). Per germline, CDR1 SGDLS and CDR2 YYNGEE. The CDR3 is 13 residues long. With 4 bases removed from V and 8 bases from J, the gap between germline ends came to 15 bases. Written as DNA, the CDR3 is TGTGCCAGCAGCCAAGGCCCCGGGGACGAAGCTTTCTTT. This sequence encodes CASSQGPGDEAFF.

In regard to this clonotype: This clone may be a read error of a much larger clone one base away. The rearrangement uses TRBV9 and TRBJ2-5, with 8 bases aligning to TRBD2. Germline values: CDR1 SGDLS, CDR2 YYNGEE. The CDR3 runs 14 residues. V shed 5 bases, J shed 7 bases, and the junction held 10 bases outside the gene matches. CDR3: CASRRGARGGTQYF. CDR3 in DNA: TGTGCCAGCAGGCGGGGGGCGCGAGGGGGGACCCAGTACTTC.

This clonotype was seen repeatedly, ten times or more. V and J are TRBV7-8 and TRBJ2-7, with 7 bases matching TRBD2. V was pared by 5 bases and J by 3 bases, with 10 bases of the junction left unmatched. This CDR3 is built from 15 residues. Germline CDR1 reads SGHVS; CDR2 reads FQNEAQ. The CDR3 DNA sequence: TGTGCCAGCAGCCCGGACGCGGGGGTCGGCTACGAGCAGTACTTC. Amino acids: CASSPDAGVGYEQYF.

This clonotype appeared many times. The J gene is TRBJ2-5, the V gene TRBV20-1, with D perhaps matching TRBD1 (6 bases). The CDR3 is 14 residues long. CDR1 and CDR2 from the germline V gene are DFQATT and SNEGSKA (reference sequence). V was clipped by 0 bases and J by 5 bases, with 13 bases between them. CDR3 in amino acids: CSARDQGTRETQYF. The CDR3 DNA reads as TGCAGTGCTAGAGATCAGGGGACCAGGGAGACCCAGTACTTC.

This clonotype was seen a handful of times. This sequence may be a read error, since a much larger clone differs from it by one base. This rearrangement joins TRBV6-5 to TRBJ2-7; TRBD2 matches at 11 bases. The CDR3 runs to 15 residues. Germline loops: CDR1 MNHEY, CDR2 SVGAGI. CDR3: CACRDPGTSGYEQYF. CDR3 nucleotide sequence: TGTGCCTGCAGAGACCCCGGGACTAGCGGATACGAGCAGTACTTC.

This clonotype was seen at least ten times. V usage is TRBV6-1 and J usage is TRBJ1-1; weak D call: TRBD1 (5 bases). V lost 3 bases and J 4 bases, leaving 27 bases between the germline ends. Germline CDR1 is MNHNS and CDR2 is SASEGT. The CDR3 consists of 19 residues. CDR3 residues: CASSDLGLMQGGWGTEAFF. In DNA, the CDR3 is TGTGCCAGCAGTGATTTGGGACTCATGCAGGGAGGATGGGGCACTGAAGCTTTCTTT.

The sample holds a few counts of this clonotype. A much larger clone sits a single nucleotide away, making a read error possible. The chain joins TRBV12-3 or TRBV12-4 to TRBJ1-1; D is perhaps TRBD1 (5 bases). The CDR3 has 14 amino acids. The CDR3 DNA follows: TGTGCCAGCAGCCTGAACAGGATGAACACTGAAGCTTCCTTT. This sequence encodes CASSLNRMNTEASF.

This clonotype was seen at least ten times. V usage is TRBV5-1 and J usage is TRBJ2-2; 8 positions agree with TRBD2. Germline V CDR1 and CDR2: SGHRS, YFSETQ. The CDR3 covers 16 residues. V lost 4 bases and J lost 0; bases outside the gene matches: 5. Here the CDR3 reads CASSPAGGSNTGELFF. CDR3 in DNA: TGCGCCAGCAGCCCCGCGGGGGGCTCGAACACCGGGGAGCTGTTTTTT. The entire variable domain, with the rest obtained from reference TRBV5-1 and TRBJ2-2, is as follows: KAGVTQTPRYLIKTRGQQVTLSCSPISGHRSVSWYQQTPGQGLQFLFEYFSETQRNKGNFPGRFSGRQFSNSRSEMNVSTLELGDSALYLCASSPAGGSNTGELFFGEGSRLTVL.

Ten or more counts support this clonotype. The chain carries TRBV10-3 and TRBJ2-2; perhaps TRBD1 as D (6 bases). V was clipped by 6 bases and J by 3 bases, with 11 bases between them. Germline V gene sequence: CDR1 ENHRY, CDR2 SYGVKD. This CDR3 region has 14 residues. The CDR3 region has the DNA TGTGCCATCAGGGCAGGGGTCCACACCGGGGAGCTGTTTTTT. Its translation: CAIRAGVHTGELFF.

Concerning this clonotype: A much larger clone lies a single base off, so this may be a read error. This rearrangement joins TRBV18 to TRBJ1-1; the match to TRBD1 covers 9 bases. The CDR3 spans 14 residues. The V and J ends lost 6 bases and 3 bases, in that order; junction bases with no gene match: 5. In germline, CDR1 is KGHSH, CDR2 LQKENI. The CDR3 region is CASSHTGGYTEAFF. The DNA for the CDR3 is TGTGCCAGCTCCCACACAGGGGGCTACACTGAAGCTTTCTTT.

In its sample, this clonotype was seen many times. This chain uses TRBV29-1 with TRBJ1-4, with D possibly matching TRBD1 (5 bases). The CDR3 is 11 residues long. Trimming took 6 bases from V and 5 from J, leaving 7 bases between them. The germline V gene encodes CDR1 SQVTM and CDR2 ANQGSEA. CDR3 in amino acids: CSVRGNEKLFF. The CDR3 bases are TGCAGCGTCCGGGGGAATGAAAAACTGTTTTTT. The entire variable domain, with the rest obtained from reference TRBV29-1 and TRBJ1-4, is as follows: SAVISQKPSRDICQRGTSLTIQCQVDSQVTMMFWYRQQPGQSLTLIATANQGSEATYESGFVIDKFPISRPNLTFSTLTVSNMSPEDSSIYLCSVRGNEKLFFGSGTQLSVL.

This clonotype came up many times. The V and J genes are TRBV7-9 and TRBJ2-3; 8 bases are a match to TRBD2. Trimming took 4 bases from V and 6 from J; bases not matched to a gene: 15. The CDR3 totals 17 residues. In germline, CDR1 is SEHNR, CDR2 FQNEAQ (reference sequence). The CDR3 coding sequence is TGTGCCAGCAGCTCGACCCTCGGAGCGGGAGTATTGGATACGCAGTATTTT. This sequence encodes CASSSTLGAGVLDTQYF.

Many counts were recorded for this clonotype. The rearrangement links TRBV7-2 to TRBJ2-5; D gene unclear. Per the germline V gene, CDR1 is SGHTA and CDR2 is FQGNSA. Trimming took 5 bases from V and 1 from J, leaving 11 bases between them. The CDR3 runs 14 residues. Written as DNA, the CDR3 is TGTGCCAGCAGCGAAGCATGGGCCCAAGAGACCCAGTACTTC. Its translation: CASSEAWAQETQYF.

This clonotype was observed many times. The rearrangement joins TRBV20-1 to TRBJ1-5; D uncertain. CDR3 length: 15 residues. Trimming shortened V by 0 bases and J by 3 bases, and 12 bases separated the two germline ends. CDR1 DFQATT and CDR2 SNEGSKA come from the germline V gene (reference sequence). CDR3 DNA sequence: TGCAGTGCTAGAGATCGTTTACAGCTCAATCAGCCCCAGCATTTT. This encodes CSARDRLQLNQPQHF.

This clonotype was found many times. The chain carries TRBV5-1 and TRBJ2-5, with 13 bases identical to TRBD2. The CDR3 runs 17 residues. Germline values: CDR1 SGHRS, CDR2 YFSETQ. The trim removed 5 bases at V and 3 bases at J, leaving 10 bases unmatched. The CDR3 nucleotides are TGCGCCAGCAGGACGACGGCCGGGACTAGCGGGGAAGAGACCCAGTACTTC. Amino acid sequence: CASRTTAGTSGEETQYF.

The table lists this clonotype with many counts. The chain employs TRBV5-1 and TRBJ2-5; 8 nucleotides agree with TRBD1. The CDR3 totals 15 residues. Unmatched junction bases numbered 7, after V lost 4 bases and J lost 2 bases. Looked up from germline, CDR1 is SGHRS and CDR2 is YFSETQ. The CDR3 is CASSAGQGGQETQYF. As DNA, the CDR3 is TGCGCCAGCAGCGCCGGACAGGGTGGTCAAGAGACCCAGTACTTC.

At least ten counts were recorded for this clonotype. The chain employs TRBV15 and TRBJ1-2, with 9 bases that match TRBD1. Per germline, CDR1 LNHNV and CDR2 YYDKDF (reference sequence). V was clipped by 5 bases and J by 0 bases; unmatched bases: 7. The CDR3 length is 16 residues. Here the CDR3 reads CATSPRTGVTNYGYTF. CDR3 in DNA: TGTGCCACCAGCCCTAGGACAGGGGTTACTAACTATGGCTACACCTTC.

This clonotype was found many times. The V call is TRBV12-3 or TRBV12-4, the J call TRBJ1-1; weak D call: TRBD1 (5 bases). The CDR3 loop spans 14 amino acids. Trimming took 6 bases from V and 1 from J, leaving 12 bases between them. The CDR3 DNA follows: TGTGCCAGCAGACCAAACGGGGGGAACACTGAAGCTTTCTTT. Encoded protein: CASRPNGGNTEAFF.

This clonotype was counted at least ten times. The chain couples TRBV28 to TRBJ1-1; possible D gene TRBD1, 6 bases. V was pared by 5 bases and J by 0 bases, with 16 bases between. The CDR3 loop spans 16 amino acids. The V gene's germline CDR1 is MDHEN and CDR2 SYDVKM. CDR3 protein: CASSHVRGGMNTEAFF. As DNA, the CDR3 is TGTGCCAGCAGTCACGTTAGGGGGGGGATGAACACTGAAGCTTTCTTT. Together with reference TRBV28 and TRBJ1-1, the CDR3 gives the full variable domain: DVKVTQSSRYLVKRTGEKVFLECVQDMDHENMFWYRQDPGLGLRLIYFSYDVKMKEKGDIPEGYSVSREKKERFSLILESASTNQTSMYLCASSHVRGGMNTEAFFGQGTRLTVV.

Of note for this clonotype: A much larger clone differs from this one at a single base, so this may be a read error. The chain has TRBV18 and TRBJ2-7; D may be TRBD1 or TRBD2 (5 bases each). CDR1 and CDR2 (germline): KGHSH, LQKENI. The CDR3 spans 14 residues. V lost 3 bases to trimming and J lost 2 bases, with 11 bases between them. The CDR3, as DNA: TGTGCCAGCTCACCGTCGGGACGGACCTACGAGCAGTACTTC. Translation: CASSPSGRTYEQYF.

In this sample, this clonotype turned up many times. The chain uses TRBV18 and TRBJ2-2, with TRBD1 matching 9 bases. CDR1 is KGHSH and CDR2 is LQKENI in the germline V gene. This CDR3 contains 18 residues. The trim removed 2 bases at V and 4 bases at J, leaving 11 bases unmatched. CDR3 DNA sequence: TGTGCCAGCTCACCAGTCCGGTCGGGACAGGGAGGCACCGGGGAGCTGTTTTTT. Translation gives CASSPVRSGQGGTGELFF.